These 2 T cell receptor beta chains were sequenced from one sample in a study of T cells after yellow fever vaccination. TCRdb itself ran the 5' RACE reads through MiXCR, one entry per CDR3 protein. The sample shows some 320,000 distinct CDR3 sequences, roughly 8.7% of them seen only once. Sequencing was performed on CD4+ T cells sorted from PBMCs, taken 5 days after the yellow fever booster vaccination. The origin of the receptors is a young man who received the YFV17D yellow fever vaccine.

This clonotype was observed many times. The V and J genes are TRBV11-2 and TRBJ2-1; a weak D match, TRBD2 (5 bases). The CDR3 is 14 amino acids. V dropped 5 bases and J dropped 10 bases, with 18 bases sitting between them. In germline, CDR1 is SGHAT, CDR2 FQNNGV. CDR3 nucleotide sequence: TGTGCCAGCAGCCCGGTTGGGGAGACGGGCGAGCAGTTCTTC. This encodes CASSPVGETGEQFF.

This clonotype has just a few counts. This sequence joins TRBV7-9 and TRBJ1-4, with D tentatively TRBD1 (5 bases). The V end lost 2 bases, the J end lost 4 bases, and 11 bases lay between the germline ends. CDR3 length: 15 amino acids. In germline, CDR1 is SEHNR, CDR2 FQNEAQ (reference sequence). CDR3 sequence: CASSLNRQLNEKLFF. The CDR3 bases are TGTGCCAGCAGCTTAAATAGACAGCTTAATGAAAAACTGTTTTTT.